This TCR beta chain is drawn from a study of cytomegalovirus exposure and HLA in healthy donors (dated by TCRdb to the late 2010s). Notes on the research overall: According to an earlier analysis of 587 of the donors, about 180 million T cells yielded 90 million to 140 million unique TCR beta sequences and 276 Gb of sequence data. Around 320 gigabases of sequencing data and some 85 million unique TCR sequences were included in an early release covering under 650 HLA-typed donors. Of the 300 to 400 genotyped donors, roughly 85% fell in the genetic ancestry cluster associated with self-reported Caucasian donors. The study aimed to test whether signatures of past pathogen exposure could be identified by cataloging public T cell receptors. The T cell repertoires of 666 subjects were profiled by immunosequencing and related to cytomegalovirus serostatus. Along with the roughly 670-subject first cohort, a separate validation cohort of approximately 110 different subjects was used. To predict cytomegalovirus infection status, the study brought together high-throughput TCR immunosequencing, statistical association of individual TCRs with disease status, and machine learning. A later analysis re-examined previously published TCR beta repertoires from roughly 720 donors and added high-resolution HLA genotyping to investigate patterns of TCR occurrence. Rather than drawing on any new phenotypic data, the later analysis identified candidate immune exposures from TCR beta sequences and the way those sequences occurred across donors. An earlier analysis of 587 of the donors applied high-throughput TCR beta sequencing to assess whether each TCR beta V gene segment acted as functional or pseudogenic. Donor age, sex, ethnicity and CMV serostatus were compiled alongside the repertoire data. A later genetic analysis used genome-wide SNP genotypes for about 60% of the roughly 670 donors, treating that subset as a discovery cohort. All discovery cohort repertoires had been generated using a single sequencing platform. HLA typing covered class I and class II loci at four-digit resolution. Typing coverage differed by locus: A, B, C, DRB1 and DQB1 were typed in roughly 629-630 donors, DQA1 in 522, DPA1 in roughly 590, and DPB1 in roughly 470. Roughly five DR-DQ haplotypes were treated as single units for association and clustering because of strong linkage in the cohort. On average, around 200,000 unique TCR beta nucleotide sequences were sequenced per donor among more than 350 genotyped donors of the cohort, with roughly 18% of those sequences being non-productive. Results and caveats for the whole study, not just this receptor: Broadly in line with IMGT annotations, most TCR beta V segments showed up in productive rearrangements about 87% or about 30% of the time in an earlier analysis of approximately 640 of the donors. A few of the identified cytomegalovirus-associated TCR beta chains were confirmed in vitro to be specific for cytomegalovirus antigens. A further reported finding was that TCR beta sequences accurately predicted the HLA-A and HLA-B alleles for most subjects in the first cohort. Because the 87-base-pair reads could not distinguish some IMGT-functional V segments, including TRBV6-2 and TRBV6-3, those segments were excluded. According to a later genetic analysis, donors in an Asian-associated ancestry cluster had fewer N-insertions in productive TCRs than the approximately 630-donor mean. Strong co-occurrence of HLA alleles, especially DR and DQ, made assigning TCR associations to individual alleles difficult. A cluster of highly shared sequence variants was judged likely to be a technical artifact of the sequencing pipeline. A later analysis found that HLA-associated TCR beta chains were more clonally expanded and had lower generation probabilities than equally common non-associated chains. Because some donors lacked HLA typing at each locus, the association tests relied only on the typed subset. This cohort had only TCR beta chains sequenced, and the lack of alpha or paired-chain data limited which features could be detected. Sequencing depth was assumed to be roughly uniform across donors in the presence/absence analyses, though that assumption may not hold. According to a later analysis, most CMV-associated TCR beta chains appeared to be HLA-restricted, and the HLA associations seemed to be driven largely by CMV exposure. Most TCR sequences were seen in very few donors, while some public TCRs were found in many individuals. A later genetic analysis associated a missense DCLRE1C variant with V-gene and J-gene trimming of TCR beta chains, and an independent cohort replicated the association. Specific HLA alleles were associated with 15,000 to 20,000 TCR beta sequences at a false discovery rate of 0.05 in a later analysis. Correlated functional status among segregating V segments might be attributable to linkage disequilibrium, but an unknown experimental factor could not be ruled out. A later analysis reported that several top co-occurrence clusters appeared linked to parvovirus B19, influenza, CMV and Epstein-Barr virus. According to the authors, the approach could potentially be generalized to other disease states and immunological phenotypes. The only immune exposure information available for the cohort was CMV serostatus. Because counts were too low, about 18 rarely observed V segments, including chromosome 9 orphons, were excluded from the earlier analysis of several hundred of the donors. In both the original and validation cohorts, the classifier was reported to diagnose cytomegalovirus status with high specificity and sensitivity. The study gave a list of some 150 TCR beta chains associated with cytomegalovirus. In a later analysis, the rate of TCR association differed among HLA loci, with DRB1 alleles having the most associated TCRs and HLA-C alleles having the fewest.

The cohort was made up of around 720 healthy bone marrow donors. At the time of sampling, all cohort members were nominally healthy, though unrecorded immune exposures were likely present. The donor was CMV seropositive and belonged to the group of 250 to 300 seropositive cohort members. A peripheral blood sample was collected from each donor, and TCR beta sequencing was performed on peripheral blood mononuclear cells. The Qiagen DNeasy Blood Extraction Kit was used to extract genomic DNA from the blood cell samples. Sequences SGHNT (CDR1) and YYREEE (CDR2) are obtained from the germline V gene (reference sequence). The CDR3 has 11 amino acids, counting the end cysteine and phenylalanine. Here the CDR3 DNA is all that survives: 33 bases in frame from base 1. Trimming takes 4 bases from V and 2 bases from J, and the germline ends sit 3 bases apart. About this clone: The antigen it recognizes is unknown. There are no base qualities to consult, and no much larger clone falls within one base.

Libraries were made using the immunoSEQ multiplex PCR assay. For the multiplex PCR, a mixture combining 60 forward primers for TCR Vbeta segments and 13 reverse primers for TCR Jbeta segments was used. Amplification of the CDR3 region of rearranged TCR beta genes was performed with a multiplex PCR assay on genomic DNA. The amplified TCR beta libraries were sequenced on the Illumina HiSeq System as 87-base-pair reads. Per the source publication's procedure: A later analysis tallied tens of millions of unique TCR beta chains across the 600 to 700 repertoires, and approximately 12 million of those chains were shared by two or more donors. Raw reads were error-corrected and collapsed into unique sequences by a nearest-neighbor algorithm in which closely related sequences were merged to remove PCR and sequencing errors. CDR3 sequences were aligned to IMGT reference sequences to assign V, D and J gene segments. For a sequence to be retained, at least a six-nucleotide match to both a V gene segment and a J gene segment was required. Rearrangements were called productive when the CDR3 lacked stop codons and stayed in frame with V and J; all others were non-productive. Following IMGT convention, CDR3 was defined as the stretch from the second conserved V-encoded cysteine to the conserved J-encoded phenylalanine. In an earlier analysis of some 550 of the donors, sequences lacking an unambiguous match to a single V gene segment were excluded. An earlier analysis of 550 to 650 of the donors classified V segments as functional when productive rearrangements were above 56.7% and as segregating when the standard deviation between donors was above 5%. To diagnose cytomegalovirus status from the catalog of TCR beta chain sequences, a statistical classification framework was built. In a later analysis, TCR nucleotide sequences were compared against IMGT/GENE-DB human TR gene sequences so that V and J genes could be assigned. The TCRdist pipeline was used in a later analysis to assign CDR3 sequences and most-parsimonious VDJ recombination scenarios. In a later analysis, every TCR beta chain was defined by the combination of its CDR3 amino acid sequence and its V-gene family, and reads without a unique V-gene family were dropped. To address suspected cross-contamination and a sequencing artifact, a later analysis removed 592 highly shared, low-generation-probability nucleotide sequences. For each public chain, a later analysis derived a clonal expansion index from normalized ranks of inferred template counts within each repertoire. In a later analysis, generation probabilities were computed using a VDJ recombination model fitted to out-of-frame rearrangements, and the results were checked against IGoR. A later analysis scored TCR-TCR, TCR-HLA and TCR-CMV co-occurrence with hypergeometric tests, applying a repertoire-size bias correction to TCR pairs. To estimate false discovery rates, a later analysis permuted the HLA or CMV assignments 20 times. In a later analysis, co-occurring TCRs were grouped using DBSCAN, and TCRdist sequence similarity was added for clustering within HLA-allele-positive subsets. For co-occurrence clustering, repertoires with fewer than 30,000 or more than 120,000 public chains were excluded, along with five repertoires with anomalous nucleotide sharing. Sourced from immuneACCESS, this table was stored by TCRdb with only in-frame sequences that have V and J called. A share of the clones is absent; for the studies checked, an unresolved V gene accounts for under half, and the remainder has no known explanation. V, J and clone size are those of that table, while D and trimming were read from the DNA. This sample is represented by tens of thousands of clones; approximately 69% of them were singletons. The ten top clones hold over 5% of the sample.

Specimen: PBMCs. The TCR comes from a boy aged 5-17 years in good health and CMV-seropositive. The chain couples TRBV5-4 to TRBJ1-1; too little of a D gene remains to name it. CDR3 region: CASSINTEAFF. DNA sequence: TGTGCCAGCAGCATAAACACTGAAGCTTTCTTT.